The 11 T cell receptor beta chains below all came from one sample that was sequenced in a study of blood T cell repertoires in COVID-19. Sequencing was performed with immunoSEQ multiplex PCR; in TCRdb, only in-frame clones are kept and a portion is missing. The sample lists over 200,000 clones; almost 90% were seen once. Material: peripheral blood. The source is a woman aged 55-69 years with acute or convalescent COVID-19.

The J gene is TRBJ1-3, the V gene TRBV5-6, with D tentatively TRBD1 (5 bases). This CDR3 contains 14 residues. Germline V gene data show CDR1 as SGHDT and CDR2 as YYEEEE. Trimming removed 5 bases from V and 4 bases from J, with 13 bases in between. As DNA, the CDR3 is TGTGCCAGCAGGCCTCAGGGATCCGGAAACACCATATATTTT. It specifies CASRPQGSGNTIYF. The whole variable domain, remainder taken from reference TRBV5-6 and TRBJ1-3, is DAGVTQSPTHLIKTRGQQVTLRCSPKSGHDTVSWYQQALGQGPQFIFQYYEEEERQRGNFPDRFSGHQFPNYSSELNVNALLLGDSALYLCASRPQGSGNTIYFGEGSWLTVV.

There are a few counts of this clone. CDR3 in DNA: TGTGCCAGCGCCCAGGGGGCGAGTTTTGAAAAACTGTTTTTT. It encodes CASAQGASFEKLFF. This chain connects TRBV11-2 to TRBJ1-4; 8 nucleotides align to TRBD1. The CDR3 sequence is 14 residues long. V was clipped by 8 bases and J by 7 bases; unmatched bases: 9. Germline CDR1 and CDR2: SGHAT and FQNNGV.

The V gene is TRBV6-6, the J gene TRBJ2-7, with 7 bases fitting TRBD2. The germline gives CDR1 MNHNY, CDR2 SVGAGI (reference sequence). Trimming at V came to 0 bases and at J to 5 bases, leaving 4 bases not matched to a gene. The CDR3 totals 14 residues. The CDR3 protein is CASSYSRLANEQYF. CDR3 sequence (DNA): TGTGCCAGCAGTTACTCGAGACTAGCTAACGAGCAGTACTTC.

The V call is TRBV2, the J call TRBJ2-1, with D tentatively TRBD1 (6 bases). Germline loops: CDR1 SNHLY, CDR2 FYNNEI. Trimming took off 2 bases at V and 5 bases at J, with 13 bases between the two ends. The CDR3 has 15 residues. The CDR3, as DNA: TGTGCCAGCAGTGAAATGGTTCGACAGGACAATGAGCAGTTCTTC. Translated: CASSEMVRQDNEQFF.

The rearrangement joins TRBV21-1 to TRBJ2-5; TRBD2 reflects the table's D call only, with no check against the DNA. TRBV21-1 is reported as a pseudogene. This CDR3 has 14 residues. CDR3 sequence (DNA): TGTGCCAGCAGCAACGGTGGTAGAATAGAGACCCAGTACTTC. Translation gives CASSNGGRIETQYF.

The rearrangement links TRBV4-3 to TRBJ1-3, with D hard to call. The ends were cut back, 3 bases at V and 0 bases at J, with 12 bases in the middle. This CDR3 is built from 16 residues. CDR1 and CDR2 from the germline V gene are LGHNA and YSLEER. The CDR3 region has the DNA TGCGCCAGCAGCCACCTGATAGAGAGCTCTGGAAACACCATATATTTT. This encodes CASSHLIESSGNTIYF.

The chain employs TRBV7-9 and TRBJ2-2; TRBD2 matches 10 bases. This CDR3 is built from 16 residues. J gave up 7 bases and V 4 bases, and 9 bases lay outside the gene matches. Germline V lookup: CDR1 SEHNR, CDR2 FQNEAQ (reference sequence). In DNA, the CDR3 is TGTGCCAGCAGCTCACCGGGACTAGCGTTAGGCGGGGAGCTGTTTTTT. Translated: CASSSPGLALGGELFF.

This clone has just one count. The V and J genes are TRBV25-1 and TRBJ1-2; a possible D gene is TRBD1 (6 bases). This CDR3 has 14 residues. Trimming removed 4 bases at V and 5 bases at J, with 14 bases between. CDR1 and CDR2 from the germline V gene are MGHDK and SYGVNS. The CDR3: CASSVQGLPYGYTF. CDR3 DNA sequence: TGTGCCAGCAGTGTTCAGGGGCTCCCTTATGGCTACACCTTC.

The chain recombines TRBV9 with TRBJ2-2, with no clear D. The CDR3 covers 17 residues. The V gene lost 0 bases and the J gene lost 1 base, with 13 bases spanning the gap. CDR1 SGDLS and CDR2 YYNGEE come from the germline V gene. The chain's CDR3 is CASSVEAGRGNTGELFF. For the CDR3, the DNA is TGTGCCAGCAGCGTAGAGGCTGGGCGTGGGAACACCGGGGAGCTGTTTTTT.

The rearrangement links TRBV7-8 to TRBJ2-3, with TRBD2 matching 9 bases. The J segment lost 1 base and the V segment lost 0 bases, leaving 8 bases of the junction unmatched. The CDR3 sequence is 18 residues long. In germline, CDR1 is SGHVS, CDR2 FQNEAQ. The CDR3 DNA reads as TGTGCCAGCAGCTTAGCGTCACTAGCGGGCGCTCGCACAGATACGCAGTATTTT. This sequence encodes CASSLASLAGARTDTQYF.

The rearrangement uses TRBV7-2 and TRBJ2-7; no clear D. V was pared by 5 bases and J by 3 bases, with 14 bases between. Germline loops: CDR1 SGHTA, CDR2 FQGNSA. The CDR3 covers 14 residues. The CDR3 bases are TGTGCCAGCAGCCTGAGGAGTAAAATCTACGAGCAGTACTTC. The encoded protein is CASSLRSKIYEQYF.